What follows are 30 T cell receptor beta chains derived from one specimen sequenced in a study of blood T cell repertoires in COVID-19. Measured with immunoSEQ multiplex PCR; TCRdb has only the in-frame clones, and not every one. The sample has about 94,000 clones, about 80% seen once; the top ten hold roughly 6.3%. Sequencing used peripheral blood. These receptors were taken from a man aged 55-75 years with acute or convalescent COVID-19.

The CDR3 is CAWRGGGGGEKLFF. The CDR3 DNA sequence: TGTGCCTGGCGTGGGGGGGGCGGAGGGGAAAAACTGTTTTTT. The gene calls are TRBV30 and TRBJ1-4, with D perhaps matching TRBD1 (6 bases). V was shortened by 5 bases and J by 8 bases, with 18 bases between the two germline ends. Germline CDR1 GTSNPN, CDR2 SVGIG (reference sequence). The CDR3 length is 14 residues.

The chain carries TRBV19 and TRBJ2-2, with D possibly matching TRBD1 (5 bases). The CDR3 contains 15 residues. Per the germline V gene, CDR1 is LNHDA and CDR2 is SQIVND (reference sequence). Trimming took off 4 bases at V and 1 base at J, with 10 bases between the two ends. The CDR3, as DNA: TGTGCCAGTAGTAGAACCGACAGGAACACCGGGGAGCTGTTTTTT. It is translated as CASSRTDRNTGELFF.

This chain connects TRBV19 to TRBJ2-5, with TRBD1 identical over 8 bases. The CDR3 has 15 amino acids. The germline gives CDR1 LNHDA, CDR2 SQIVND (reference sequence). Losses at the gene ends were 4 bases for V and 2 bases for J; bases not matched to a gene: 6. The CDR3, as DNA: TGTGCCAGTAGTACCGAAGGACAGGGACAAGAGACCCAGTACTTC. Translation gives CASSTEGQGQETQYF.

This chain uses TRBV3-1 (or the pseudogene TRBV3-2) with TRBJ2-1; a weak D match, TRBD1 (6 bases). The germline V gene encodes CDR1 LGHDT and CDR2 YNNKEL (reference sequence). The CDR3 loop spans 14 amino acids. V lost 0 bases and J 6 bases, leaving 9 bases between the germline ends. The CDR3 bases are TGTGCCAGCAGCCAAGATATGGGGGCCAATGAGCAGTTCTTC. It specifies CASSQDMGANEQFF.

This rearrangement joins TRBV4-3 to TRBJ1-1, with D perhaps matching TRBD1 (5 bases). The V and J ends lost 0 bases and 5 bases respectively, with 10 bases between them. CDR3 length equals 14 residues. Germline V gene data show CDR1 as LGHNA and CDR2 as YSLEER. The CDR3 bases are TGCGCCAGCAGCCAAGAGTCGGGGGGAACTGAAGCTTTCTTT. It translates to CASSQESGGTEAFF.

The rearrangement joins TRBV12-3 or TRBV12-4 to TRBJ1-1; D is unclear. The CDR3 is made up of 13 amino acids. Trimming took off 5 bases at V and 8 bases at J, with 15 bases between the two ends. The CDR3 coding sequence is TGTGCCAGCAGTCCCCCGGACGGGGAAGAAGCTTTCTTT. Its protein is CASSPPDGEEAFF.

The chain carries TRBV15 and TRBJ1-2; 8 positions match TRBD1. V shed 1 base and J 4 bases; nucleotides not matched to a gene: 8. CDR3 length: 16 residues. Germline CDR1 is LNHNV and CDR2 is YYDKDF (reference sequence). CDR3 sequence reads: CATSRGDRGNGYGYTF. CDR3 nucleotides: TGTGCCACCAGCAGAGGTGACAGGGGAAACGGCTATGGCTACACCTTC.

The J gene is TRBJ2-7, the V gene TRBV7-2, with 7 bases matching TRBD1. This CDR3 comprises 12 residues. Germline-derived CDR1 and CDR2 are SGHTA and FQGNSA. The V gene end was trimmed by 5 bases and the J gene end by 6 bases; junction bases not matched to a gene: 4. The chain's CDR3 is CASSKQGSEQYF. CDR3 coding DNA: TGTGCCAGCAGCAAACAGGGGTCCGAGCAGTACTTC. The full variable domain, rest sourced from reference TRBV7-2 and TRBJ2-7, is GAGVSQSPSNKVTEKGKDVELRCDPISGHTALYWYRQSLGQGLEFLIYFQGNSAPDKSGLPSDRFSAERTGGSVSTLTIQRTQQEDSAVYLCASSKQGSEQYFGPGTRLTVT.

The chain uses TRBV18 and TRBJ2-2, with D possibly TRBD2 on 5 matching bases. V lost 5 bases and J 5 bases, leaving 12 bases between the germline ends. This CDR3 has 14 residues. Germline CDR1 and CDR2: KGHSH and LQKENI. The CDR3 protein is CASSSERSTGELFF. In nucleotides, the CDR3 is TGTGCCAGCTCATCGGAGCGGTCAACCGGGGAGCTGTTTTTT. The complete variable domain, with remaining parts taken from reference TRBV18 and TRBJ2-2, reads NAGVMQNPRHLVRRRGQEARLRCSPMKGHSHVYWYRQLPEEGLKFMVYLQKENIIDESGMPKERFSAEFPKEGPSILRIQQVVRGDSAAYFCASSSERSTGELFFGEGSRLTVL.

This sequence joins TRBV23-1 and TRBJ1-1; 9 bases map to TRBD1. TRBV23-1 is an ORF, with its function uncertain. This CDR3 region has 15 residues. V lost 1 base, J lost 4 bases, and 4 bases stayed unmatched. As DNA, the CDR3 is TGCGCCAGCAGTCAATACAGGGGGCCGGTCACTGAAGCTTTCTTT. Translating gives CASSQYRGPVTEAFF.

V usage is TRBV7-3 and J usage is TRBJ2-1, with TRBD2 as a possible D gene (5 bases). This CDR3 is built from 13 residues. Trimming stripped 2 bases from V and 9 bases from J, with 11 bases between. The germline V gene encodes CDR1 SGHTA and CDR2 FQGTGA. The CDR3 DNA reads as TGTGCCAGCAGCTTATCCGGGGATGTTGAGCAGTTCTTC. Protein product: CASSLSGDVEQFF.

This chain joins TRBV6-5 and TRBJ1-1; TRBD1 matches 12 bases. CDR3 length equals 13 residues. Trimming took 11 bases from V and 7 from J; bases not matched to a gene: 8. Germline V lookup: CDR1 MNHEY, CDR2 SVGAGI. The CDR3 reads CACFRDRGLEAFF. The CDR3 DNA reads TGTGCCTGCTTCCGGGACAGGGGGCTTGAAGCTTTCTTT.

This sequence joins TRBV25-1 and TRBJ1-6; D uncertain. Germline lookup yields CDR1 MGHDK and CDR2 SYGVNS. Trimming shortened V by 2 bases and J by 6 bases, and 11 bases separated the two germline ends. The CDR3 has 15 residues. CDR3 region: CASSENGQSNSPLHF. The CDR3 DNA is TGTGCCAGCAGTGAAAATGGTCAGTCTAATTCACCCCTCCACTTT.

The gene calls are TRBV7-2 and TRBJ1-4; maybe TRBD1 (5 bases). CDR1 is SGHTA, CDR2 FQGNSA, per germline. Deletions cut 3 bases from V and 8 bases from J, with 10 bases between. The CDR3 totals 13 residues. The CDR3 DNA sequence: TGTGCCAGCAGCTTCATGGGGGGGGAAAAACTGTTTTTT. Protein sequence: CASSFMGGEKLFF.

This chain links TRBV10-3 with TRBJ2-3, with TRBD2 matching over 9 bases. V dropped 6 bases and J dropped 2; count of bases not matched to a gene: 6. Germline V gives CDR1 ENHRY, CDR2 SYGVKD. The CDR3 is made up of 15 amino acids. CDR3 DNA sequence: TGTGCCATCAGGAGCGGGGGGACAATCACAGATACGCAGTATTTT. Translating it yields CAIRSGGTITDTQYF.

The V call is TRBV4-1, the J call TRBJ1-5; weak D call: TRBD1 (5 bases). V dropped 2 bases and J dropped 4 bases, with 9 bases sitting between them. The CDR3 is 14 amino acids. The germline V gene encodes CDR1 MGHRA and CDR2 YSYEKL. This chain's CDR3 is CASSQRQSNQPQHF. CDR3 nucleotide sequence: TGCGCCAGCAGCCAAAGACAGTCTAATCAGCCCCAGCATTTT.

This clone has more than one count but fewer than ten. The rearrangement links TRBV12-3 or TRBV12-4 to TRBJ2-1; 9 bases are shared with TRBD2. The CDR3 is made up of 13 amino acids. V was pared by 5 bases and J by 12 bases, with 8 bases of the junction left unmatched. Here the CDR3 DNA reads TGTGCCAGCAGTCCCGGGACTAGCTGGTGGCAGTTCTTC. Translating it yields CASSPGTSWWQFF.

The chain combines TRBV6-5 with TRBJ2-3; a weak D match, TRBD1 (5 bases). The CDR3 sequence is 13 residues long. The V end was cut by 7 bases, the J end by 3 bases, with 11 bases between. In germline, CDR1 is MNHEY, CDR2 SVGAGI. The DNA of the CDR3 is TGTGCCAGCATGGCCCAGGGTACAGATACGCAGTATTTT. Its translation: CASMAQGTDTQYF.

The V gene is TRBV18, the J gene TRBJ1-1; 10 positions match TRBD1. CDR3 length: 19 amino acids. Trimming cost V 1 base and J 1 base; bases outside gene matches: 12. The germline gives CDR1 KGHSH, CDR2 LQKENI. CDR3 in amino acids: CASSPRGPATGGWNTEAFF. CDR3 bases: TGTGCCAGCTCACCACGGGGGCCGGCGACAGGGGGCTGGAACACTGAAGCTTTCTTT.

The chain recombines TRBV2 with TRBJ1-3; D unclear. Germline CDR1 SNHLY, CDR2 FYNNEI. The CDR3 is 16 amino acids. Trimming left V 2 bases short and J 0 bases short, with 11 bases between. The CDR3 region has the DNA TGTGCCAGCAGTGAATCAGTGGTTTTCTCTGGAAACACCATATATTTT. Translation: CASSESVVFSGNTIYF.

The rearrangement uses TRBV6-6 and TRBJ2-1; TRBD1 matches 7 bases. Trimming removed 5 bases from V and 2 bases from J; junction bases left unmatched: 15. Germline CDR1 MNHNY, CDR2 SVGAGI (reference sequence). This CDR3 has 18 residues. For the CDR3, the DNA is TGTGCCAGCAGTAGATCCGCATGGGGGCAGGGGGCCTACAATGAGCAGTTCTTC. This encodes CASSRSAWGQGAYNEQFF.

This clone was seen a handful of times. V and J are TRBV2 and TRBJ1-1, with D maybe TRBD1 (6 bases). Per the germline V gene, CDR1 is SNHLY and CDR2 is FYNNEI. This CDR3 comprises 13 residues. Between the trimmed V and J ends, which lost 5 bases and 9 bases, there was a span of 16 bases. The CDR3 loop reads CASSQNPTGQAFF. The CDR3 DNA is TGTGCCAGCAGTCAAAATCCGACAGGCCAAGCTTTCTTT.

This clone occurred once. The chain is built from TRBV6-5 and TRBJ2-7; D gene uncertain. Trimming pared 8 bases from V and 9 bases from J, leaving 17 bases between. The V gene's germline CDR1 is MNHEY and CDR2 SVGAGI. The CDR3 covers 12 residues. The CDR3 DNA sequence: TGTGCCAGCGGGTCAGAGCTACGAGGGCAGTACTTC. It is translated as CASGSELRGQYF.

This clone was seen just once. The rearrangement joins TRBV7-9 to TRBJ1-3; D gene ambiguous. V lost 3 bases and J lost 0, with 12 bases in between. Germline-derived CDR1 and CDR2 are SEHNR and FQNEAQ (reference sequence). The CDR3 is 16 amino acids. CDR3: CASSLTTESSGNTIYF. The DNA of the CDR3 is TGTGCCAGCAGCTTGACGACGGAGAGCTCTGGAAACACCATATATTTT.

This clone was recorded once. This chain uses TRBV5-1 with TRBJ2-6; D is ambiguous. Deletions cut 4 bases from V and 0 bases from J, with 8 bases between. CDR1 SGHRS and CDR2 YFSETQ come from the germline V gene. The CDR3 runs 15 residues. CDR3 sequence: CASSRGSSGANVLTF. CDR3 sequence (DNA): TGCGCCAGCAGCCGCGGAAGCTCTGGGGCCAACGTCCTGACTTTC. Filled out from reference TRBV5-1 and TRBJ2-6, the complete variable domain reads KAGVTQTPRYLIKTRGQQVTLSCSPISGHRSVSWYQQTPGQGLQFLFEYFSETQRNKGNFPGRFSGRQFSNSRSEMNVSTLELGDSALYLCASSRGSSGANVLTFGAGSRLTVL.

The chain has TRBV7-3 and TRBJ2-3; D ambiguous. The ends were cut back, 2 bases at V and 0 bases at J, with 9 bases in the middle. The CDR3 contains 15 residues. CDR1 is SGHTA and CDR2 is FQGTGA in the germline V gene. The CDR3 region is CASSLLVTSTDTQYF. The CDR3 DNA reads TGTGCCAGCAGCTTACTTGTTACTAGCACAGATACGCAGTATTTT.

This clone was recorded once. V gene TRBV29-1 combines with J gene TRBJ1-1; D unresolved. The CDR3 is 11 amino acids. The V end was cut by 6 bases, the J end by 0 bases, with 5 bases between. CDR1 and CDR2 (germline): SQVTM, ANQGSEA. The CDR3 DNA reads TGCAGCGTGACAATGAACACTGAAGCTTTCTTT. Its protein product is CSVTMNTEAFF.

V gene TRBV29-1 combines with J gene TRBJ1-5; D is possibly TRBD1 (5 bases). The length of the CDR3 is 13 residues. Germline CDR1 reads SQVTM; CDR2 reads ANQGSEA. V lost 4 bases and J 2 bases, leaving 9 bases between the germline ends. The DNA for the CDR3 is TGCAGCGTTGGGCAGGGTGGCAATCAGCCCCAGCATTTT. Amino acids: CSVGQGGNQPQHF. The entire variable domain, with the rest obtained from reference TRBV29-1 and TRBJ1-5, is as follows: SAVISQKPSRDICQRGTSLTIQCQVDSQVTMMFWYRQQPGQSLTLIATANQGSEATYESGFVIDKFPISRPNLTFSTLTVSNMSPEDSSIYLCSVGQGGNQPQHFGDGTRLSIL.

The chain carries TRBV4-1 and TRBJ2-5; 8 bases fit TRBD2. Germline V gene data show CDR1 as MGHRA and CDR2 as YSYEKL. CDR3 length: 15 residues. J gave up 4 bases and V 3 bases, and 7 bases lay outside the gene matches. The CDR3 loop is CASSQIRTSRETQYF. In nucleotides, the CDR3 is TGCGCCAGCAGCCAGATTCGGACTAGCAGAGAGACCCAGTACTTC.

The chain uses TRBV24-1 and TRBJ2-5; 7 bases are shared with TRBD2. Germline values: CDR1 KGHDR, CDR2 SFDVKD. CDR3 length: 14 residues. Unmatched junction bases numbered 3, after V lost 4 bases and J lost 2 bases. Here the CDR3 DNA reads TGTGCCACCAGTGACGCTAGCGGACAAGAGACCCAGTACTTC. The encoded protein is CATSDASGQETQYF.